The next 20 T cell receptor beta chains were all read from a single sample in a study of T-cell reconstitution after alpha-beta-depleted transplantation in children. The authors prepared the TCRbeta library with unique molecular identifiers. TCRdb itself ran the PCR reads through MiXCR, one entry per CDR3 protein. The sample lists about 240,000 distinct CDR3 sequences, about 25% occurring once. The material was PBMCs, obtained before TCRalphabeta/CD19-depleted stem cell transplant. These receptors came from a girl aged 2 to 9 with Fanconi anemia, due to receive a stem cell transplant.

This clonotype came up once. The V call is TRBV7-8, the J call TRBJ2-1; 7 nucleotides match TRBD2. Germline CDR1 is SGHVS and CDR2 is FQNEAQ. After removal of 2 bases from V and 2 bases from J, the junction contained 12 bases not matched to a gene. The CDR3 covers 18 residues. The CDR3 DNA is TGTGCCAGCAGCTTAATAAGGGCTAGCGGTGTTCCCTACAATGAGCAGTTCTTC. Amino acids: CASSLIRASGVPYNEQFF.

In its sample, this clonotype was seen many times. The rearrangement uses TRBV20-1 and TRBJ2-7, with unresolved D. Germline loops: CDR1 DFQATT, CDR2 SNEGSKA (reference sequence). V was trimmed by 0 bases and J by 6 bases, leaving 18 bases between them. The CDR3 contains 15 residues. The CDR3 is CSARDSRDAGSEQYF. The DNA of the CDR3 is TGCAGTGCTAGAGATAGCCGAGACGCCGGGTCCGAGCAGTACTTC.

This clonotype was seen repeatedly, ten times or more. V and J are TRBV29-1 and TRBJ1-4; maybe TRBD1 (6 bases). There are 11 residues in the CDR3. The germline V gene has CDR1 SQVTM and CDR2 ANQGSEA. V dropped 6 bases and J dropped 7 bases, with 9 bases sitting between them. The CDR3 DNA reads TGCAGCGTGGACAGTAGTGAAAAACTGTTTTTT. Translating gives CSVDSSEKLFF.

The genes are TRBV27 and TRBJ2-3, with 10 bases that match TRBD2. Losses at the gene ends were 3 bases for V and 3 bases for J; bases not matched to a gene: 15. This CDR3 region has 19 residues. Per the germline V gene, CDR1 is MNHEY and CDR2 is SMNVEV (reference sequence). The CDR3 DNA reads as TGTGCCAGCAGTTTGGCTAGCGGGGGCCCAACAGCAGGGACAGATACGCAGTATTTT. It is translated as CASSLASGGPTAGTDTQYF.

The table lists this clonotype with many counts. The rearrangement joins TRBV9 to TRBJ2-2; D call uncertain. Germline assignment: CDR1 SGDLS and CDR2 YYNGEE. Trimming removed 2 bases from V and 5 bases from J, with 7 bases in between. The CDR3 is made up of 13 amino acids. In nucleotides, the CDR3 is TGTGCCAGCAGCGTTCTCGGGACCGGGGAGCTGTTTTTT. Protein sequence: CASSVLGTGELFF.

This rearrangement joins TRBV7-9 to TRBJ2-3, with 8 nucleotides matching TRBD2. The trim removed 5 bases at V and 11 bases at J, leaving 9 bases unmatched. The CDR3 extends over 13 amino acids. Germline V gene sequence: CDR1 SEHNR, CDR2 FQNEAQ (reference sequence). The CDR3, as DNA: TGTGCCAGCAGCATCAACCCGGCGGGGGGGCAGTATTTT. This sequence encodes CASSINPAGGQYF.

The CDR3 reads CASSAGHLSKGEQYF. CDR3 sequence (DNA): TGTGCCAGCAGTGCGGGCCATTTGTCGAAGGGAGAGCAGTACTTC. The J gene is TRBJ2-7, the V gene TRBV12-3 or TRBV12-4; D is perhaps TRBD2 (5 bases). The CDR3 runs 15 residues. V lost 5 bases and J 7 bases, leaving 21 bases between the germline ends.

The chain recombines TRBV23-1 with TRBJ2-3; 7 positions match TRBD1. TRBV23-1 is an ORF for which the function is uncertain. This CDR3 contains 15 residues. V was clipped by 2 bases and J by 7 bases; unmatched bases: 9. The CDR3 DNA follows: TGCGCCAGCAGTCAAGACCAGGGGGTAGGGAATACGCAGTATTTT. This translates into CASSQDQGVGNTQYF.

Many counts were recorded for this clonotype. The CDR3 DNA follows: TGTGCCAGCAGTTACACACAGGTTGATGAGCAGTTCTTC. Protein sequence: CASSYTQVDEQFF. The rearrangement links TRBV6-6 to TRBJ2-1, with D possibly being TRBD1 (5 bases). This CDR3 has 13 amino acids. The germline gives CDR1 MNHNY, CDR2 SVGAGI (reference sequence). V was clipped by 2 bases and J by 8 bases, with 10 bases between them.

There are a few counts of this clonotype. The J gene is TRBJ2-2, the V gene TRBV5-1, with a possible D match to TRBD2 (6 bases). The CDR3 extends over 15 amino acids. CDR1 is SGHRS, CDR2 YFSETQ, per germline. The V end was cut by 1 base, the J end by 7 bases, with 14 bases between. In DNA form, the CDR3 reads TGCGCCAGCAGCTTGTTAGGAGGGCAGGTCGGGGAGCTGTTTTTT. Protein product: CASSLLGGQVGELFF.

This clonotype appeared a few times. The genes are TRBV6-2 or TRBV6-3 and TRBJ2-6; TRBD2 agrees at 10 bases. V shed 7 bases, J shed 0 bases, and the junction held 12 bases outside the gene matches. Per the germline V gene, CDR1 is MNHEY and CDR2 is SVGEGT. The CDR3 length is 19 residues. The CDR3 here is CASTQRISGGISGANVLTF. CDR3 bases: TGTGCCAGCACCCAACGGATTAGCGGGGGGATCTCTGGGGCCAACGTCCTGACTTTC.

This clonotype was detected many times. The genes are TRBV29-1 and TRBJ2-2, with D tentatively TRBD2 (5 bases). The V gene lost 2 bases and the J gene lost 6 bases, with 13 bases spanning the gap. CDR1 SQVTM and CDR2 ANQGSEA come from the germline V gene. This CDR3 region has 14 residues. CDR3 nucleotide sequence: TGCAGCGTTGAAAGCCTAGCAGAGCCCGGGGAGCTGTTTTTT. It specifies CSVESLAEPGELFF.

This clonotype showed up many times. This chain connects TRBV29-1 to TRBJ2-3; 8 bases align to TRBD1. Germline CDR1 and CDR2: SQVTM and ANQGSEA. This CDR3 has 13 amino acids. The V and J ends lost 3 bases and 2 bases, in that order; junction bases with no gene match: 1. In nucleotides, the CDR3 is TGCAGCGTTGAGCAGGGGGCCACAGATACGCAGTATTTT. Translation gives CSVEQGATDTQYF.

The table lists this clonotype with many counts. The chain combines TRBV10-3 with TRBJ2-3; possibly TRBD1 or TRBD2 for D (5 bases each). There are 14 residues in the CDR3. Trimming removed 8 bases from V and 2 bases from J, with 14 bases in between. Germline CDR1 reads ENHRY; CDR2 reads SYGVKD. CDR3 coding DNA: TGTGCCATCTGTCGGGACGGCAACACAGATACGCAGTATTTT. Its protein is CAICRDGNTDTQYF.

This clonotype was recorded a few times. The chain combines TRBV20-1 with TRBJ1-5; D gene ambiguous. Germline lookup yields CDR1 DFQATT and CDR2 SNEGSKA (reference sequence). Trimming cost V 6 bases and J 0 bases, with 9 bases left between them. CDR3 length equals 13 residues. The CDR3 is CSAQQYSNQPQHF. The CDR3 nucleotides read TGCAGTGCGCAACAGTATAGCAATCAGCCCCAGCATTTT.

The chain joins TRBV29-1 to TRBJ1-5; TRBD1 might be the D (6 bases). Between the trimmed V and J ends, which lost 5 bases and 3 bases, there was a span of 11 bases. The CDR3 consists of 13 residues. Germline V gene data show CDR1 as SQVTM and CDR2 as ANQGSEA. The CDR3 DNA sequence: TGCAGCGTTACCCAGGGGAACAATCAGCCCCAGCATTTT. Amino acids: CSVTQGNNQPQHF.

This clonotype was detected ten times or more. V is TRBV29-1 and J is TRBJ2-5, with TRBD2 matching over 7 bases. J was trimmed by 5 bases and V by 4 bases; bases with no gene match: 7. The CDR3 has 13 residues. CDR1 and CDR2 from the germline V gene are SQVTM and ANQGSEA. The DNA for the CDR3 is TGCAGCGTTGGGGACGCGGGAGTTGAGACCCAGTACTTC. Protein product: CSVGDAGVETQYF.

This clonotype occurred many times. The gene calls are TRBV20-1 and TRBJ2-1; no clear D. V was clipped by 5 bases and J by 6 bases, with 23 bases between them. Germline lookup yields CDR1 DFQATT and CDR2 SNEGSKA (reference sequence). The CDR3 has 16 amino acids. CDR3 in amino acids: CSADPGQVEFSNEQFF. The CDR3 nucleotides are TGCAGTGCTGACCCTGGGCAGGTAGAGTTTAGCAATGAGCAGTTCTTC.

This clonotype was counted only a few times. The CDR3 protein is CASRRPSVTLTGELFF. The CDR3 DNA reads TGTGCCAGCCGTCGCCCGTCGGTCACTCTCACCGGGGAGCTGTTTTTT. V usage is TRBV28 and J usage is TRBJ2-2; D unclear. The CDR3 consists of 16 residues. Germline loops: CDR1 MDHEN, CDR2 SYDVKM. The V gene lost 8 bases and the J gene lost 4 bases, with 20 bases spanning the gap.

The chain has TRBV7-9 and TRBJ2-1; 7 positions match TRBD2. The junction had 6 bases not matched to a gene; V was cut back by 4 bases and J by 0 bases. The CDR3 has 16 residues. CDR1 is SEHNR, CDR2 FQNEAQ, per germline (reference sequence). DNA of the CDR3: TGTGCCAGCAGCTACGAGGGAGGGCGCTCCTACAATGAGCAGTTCTTC. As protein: CASSYEGGRSYNEQFF. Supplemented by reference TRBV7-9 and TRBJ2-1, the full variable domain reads DTGVSQNPRHKITKRGQNVTFRCDPISEHNRLYWYRQTLGQGPEFLTYFQNEAQLEKSRLLSDRFSAERPKGSFSTLEIQRTEQGDSAMYLCASSYEGGRSYNEQFFGPGTRLTVL.